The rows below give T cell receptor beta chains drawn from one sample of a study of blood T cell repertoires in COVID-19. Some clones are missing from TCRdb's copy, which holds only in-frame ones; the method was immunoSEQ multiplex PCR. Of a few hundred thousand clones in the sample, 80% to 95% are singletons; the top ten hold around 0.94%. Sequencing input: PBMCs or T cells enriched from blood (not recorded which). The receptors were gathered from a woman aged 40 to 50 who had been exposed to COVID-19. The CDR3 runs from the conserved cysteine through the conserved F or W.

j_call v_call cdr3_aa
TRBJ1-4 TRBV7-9 CASSTRTELFF
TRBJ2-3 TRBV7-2 CASYGQGLPPTDTQYF
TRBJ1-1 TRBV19 CASSIGGVSTEAFF
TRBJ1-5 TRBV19 CASSIGGTGGGNQPQHF
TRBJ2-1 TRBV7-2 CASSSGLAAYNEQFF
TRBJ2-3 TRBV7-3 CASSLRPGLGTDTQYF
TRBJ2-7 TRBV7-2 CASSLAPMGQGRRISYEQYF
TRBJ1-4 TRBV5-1 CASSLEGSEKLFF
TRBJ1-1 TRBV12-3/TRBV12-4 CASSQGQKTFF
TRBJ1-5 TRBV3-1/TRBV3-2 CASSPNDGGGHQPQHF
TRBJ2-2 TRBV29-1 CSVHPGGTGGTGELFF
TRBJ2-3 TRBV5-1 CASSPGTGTLSTDTQYF
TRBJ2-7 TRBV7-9 CASSSNPQGSSYEQYF
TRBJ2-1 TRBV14 CASSQVAGPEQFF
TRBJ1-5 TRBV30 CAWSQRTGRQPQHF
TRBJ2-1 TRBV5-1 CASSFSGRGLNEQFF
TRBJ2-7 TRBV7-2 CASSHGQPYEQYF
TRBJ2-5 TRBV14 CASSQREPGLAGETQYF
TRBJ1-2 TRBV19 CASSKTEYYGYTF
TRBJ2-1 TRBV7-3 CASSFSGLANNEQFF
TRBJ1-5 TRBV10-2 CATGTGVYQPQHF
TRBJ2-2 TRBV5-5 CASSLGGRGPGELFF
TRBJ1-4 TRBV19 CASSDRGEKLFF
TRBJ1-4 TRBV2 CASTAGGAGEKLFF
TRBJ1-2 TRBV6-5 CASRRQRETGYTF
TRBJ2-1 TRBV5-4 CASSFATSGISEQFF
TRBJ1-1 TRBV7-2 CASSSNTGGVTEAFF
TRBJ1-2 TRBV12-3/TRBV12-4 CASSSPGTYGYTF
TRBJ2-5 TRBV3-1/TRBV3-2 CASSPGQGSETQYF
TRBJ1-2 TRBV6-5 CASSYPSRGDYGYTF
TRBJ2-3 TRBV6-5 CASKRGDTQYF
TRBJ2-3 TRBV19 CASSTDRRLTDTQYF
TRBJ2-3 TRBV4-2 CASSQAVQGNTQYF
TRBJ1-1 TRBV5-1 CASSLGGPGTEAFF
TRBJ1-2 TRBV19 CASSIVGRPNYGYTF
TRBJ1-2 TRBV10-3 CAISESGDRVIRYTF
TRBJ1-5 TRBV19 CASNLGRNQPQHF
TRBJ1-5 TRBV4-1 CASSQPGQFNQPQHF
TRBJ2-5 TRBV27 CASSTRGGQETQYF
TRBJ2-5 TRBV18 CASSPDRGYQETQYF
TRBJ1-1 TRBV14 CASSLRTGGGTEAFF
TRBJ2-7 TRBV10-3 CASGQGRPNEQYF
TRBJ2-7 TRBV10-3 CAISSPGIRRGAYEQYF
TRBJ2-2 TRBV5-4 CASGGSGGLSNTGELFF
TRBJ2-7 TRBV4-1 CASSQDRKASLVNEQYF
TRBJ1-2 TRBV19 CASSLRTESLYGYTF
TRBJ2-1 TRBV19 CASSPVGGQYNEQFF
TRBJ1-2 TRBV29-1 CSARGTDNYGYTF